These 14 T cell receptor beta chains were sequenced from one sample in a study of long-term antiretroviral therapy in people with HIV. It was version v3.0 of the immunoSEQ assay that was run at survey level. Measured with immunoSEQ multiplex PCR; TCRdb has only the in-frame clones, and not every one. The table lists about 24,000 clones, roughly 77% of them singletons, with around 5.4% in the top ten. The material was unsorted PBMCs, obtained 4.4 years after starting antiretroviral therapy. The receptors come from a man aged 25-45 years with HIV.

CDR3 region: CASEAGLAGGQTGELFF. DNA for the CDR3: TGCGCCAGCGAAGCGGGACTAGCGGGAGGGCAGACCGGGGAGCTGTTTTTT. The rearrangement uses TRBV5-1 and TRBJ2-2; 16 bases match TRBD2. This CDR3 comprises 17 residues. The ends lost 7 bases at V and 5 bases at J; junction bases unmatched: 8. Germline lookup yields CDR1 SGHRS and CDR2 YFSETQ. The full variable domain, rest sourced from reference TRBV5-1 and TRBJ2-2, is KAGVTQTPRYLIKTRGQQVTLSCSPISGHRSVSWYQQTPGQGLQFLFEYFSETQRNKGNFPGRFSGRQFSNSRSEMNVSTLELGDSALYLCASEAGLAGGQTGELFFGEGSRLTVL.

This sequence joins TRBV18 and TRBJ1-4; 7 nucleotides agree with TRBD1. Germline V gene data show CDR1 as KGHSH and CDR2 as LQKENI. V shed 2 bases and J 5 bases; nucleotides not matched to a gene: 8. The CDR3 spans 16 residues. CDR3 bases: TGTGCCAGCTCACCAACGGGACAGTGGGGGAATGAAAAACTGTTTTTT. This encodes CASSPTGQWGNEKLFF.

This chain joins TRBV28 and TRBJ2-7; unclear D gene. Per the germline V gene, CDR1 is MDHEN and CDR2 is SYDVKM. Trimming stripped 6 bases from V and 10 bases from J, with 22 bases between. This CDR3 region has 14 residues. This CDR3 is CASSTPKGAPFQYF. CDR3 DNA: TGTGCCAGCAGCACCCCGAAGGGTGCACCCTTCCAGTACTTC.

This clone was found once. The chain links TRBV18 to TRBJ1-1; no firm D call. From germline, CDR1 is KGHSH and CDR2 LQKENI. This CDR3 has 15 amino acids. V shed 1 base and J shed 1 base, with 10 bases lying between them. In DNA form, the CDR3 reads TGTGCCAGCTCACCACGGGGTAAGCAGAACACTGAAGCTTTCTTT. The encoded protein is CASSPRGKQNTEAFF. The whole variable domain, filled in from reference TRBV18 and TRBJ1-1, reads NAGVMQNPRHLVRRRGQEARLRCSPMKGHSHVYWYRQLPEEGLKFMVYLQKENIIDESGMPKERFSAEFPKEGPSILRIQQVVRGDSAAYFCASSPRGKQNTEAFFGQGTRLTVV.

V is TRBV7-9 and J is TRBJ2-3; possibly TRBD2 for D (7 bases). Germline V CDR1 and CDR2: SEHNR, FQNEAQ (reference sequence). There are 19 residues in the CDR3. V lost 3 bases, J lost 4 bases, and 26 bases lay in between. The CDR3 region is CASSLQGTAGAAGADTQYF. CDR3 sequence (DNA): TGTGCCAGCAGCTTGCAGGGGACGGCGGGGGCTGCGGGGGCAGATACGCAGTATTTT.

CDR3 sequence (DNA): TGTGCCAGCAGTTTTGGGGAGGATACGCAGTATTTT. This translates into CASSFGEDTQYF. The V and J genes are TRBV27 and TRBJ2-3, with D possibly TRBD2 on 5 matching bases. V lost 3 bases and J lost 6, with 7 bases in between. CDR1 MNHEY and CDR2 SMNVEV come from the germline V gene (reference sequence). The CDR3 runs 12 residues.

The V call is TRBV4-3, the J call TRBJ2-4; 9 bases are a match to TRBD1. CDR3 length: 13 amino acids. Per the germline V gene, CDR1 is LGHNA and CDR2 is YSLEER. Germline trimming cut 5 bases from V and 6 bases from J; bases unmatched to any gene: 2. The CDR3 here is CASSTGGANIQYF. The CDR3 bases are TGCGCCAGCAGCACAGGGGGCGCAAACATTCAGTACTTC.

The V gene is TRBV28, the J gene TRBJ2-6, with D perhaps matching TRBD2 (5 bases). The CDR3 runs to 18 residues. From germline, CDR1 is MDHEN and CDR2 SYDVKM. V dropped 7 bases and J dropped 2 bases, with 21 bases sitting between them. In DNA form, the CDR3 reads TGTGCCAGCAACCTCTCCGTGGGGAGCGGCACTGGGGCCAACGTCCTGACTTTC. It specifies CASNLSVGSGTGANVLTF.

The chain links TRBV7-6 to TRBJ2-6; D is possibly TRBD2 (5 bases). The CDR3 runs 17 residues. Per germline, CDR1 SGHVS and CDR2 FNYEAQ. The V end lost 4 bases, the J end lost 0 bases, and 13 bases lay between the germline ends. The CDR3 nucleotides read TGTGCCAGCAGCTCTTCTAGACGGGGCTCTGGGGCCAACGTCCTGACTTTC. This gives the protein CASSSSRRGSGANVLTF. The full variable domain, completed using reference TRBV7-6 and TRBJ2-6, is GAGVSQSPRYKVTKRGQDVALRCDPISGHVSLYWYRQALGQGPEFLTYFNYEAQQDKSGLPNDRFSAERPEGSISTLTIQRTEQRDSAMYRCASSSSRRGSGANVLTFGAGSRLTVL.

CDR3 DNA: TGTGCCAGCAGTCCGTGGGGGGGCTCGGAGACCCAGTACTTC. It codes for CASSPWGGSETQYF. The gene calls are TRBV9 and TRBJ2-5, with D tentatively TRBD2 (7 bases). Germline CDR1 reads SGDLS; CDR2 reads YYNGEE. The CDR3 covers 14 residues. The V gene lost 5 bases and the J gene lost 5 bases, with 16 bases spanning the gap. Together with reference TRBV9 and TRBJ2-5, the CDR3 gives the full variable domain: DSGVTQTPKHLITATGQRVTLRCSPRSGDLSVYWYQQSLDQGLQFLIQYYNGEERAKGNILERFSAQQFPDLHSELNLSSLELGDSALYFCASSPWGGSETQYFGPGTRLLVL.

The rearrangement uses TRBV4-1 and TRBJ1-1; D remains ambiguous. Between the trimmed V and J ends, which lost 1 base and 1 base, there was a span of 10 bases. This CDR3 region has 15 residues. The germline V gene has CDR1 MGHRA and CDR2 YSYEKL. CDR3 sequence (DNA): TGCGCCAGCAGCCAAGTCGCGGATGAGAACACTGAAGCTTTCTTT. The encoded protein is CASSQVADENTEAFF.

The V and J genes are TRBV5-1 and TRBJ2-1, with 7 bases lining up with TRBD1. This CDR3 spans 15 amino acids. The J segment lost 1 base and the V segment lost 0 bases, leaving 1 base of the junction unmatched. Germline-derived CDR1 and CDR2 are SGHRS and YFSETQ. CDR3 coding DNA: TGCGCCAGCAGCTTGGAGGGGGCTTCCTACAATGAGCAGTTCTTC. This translates into CASSLEGASYNEQFF.

The V gene is TRBV10-2, the J gene TRBJ2-5; TRBD2 matches 8 bases. The CDR3 loop spans 15 amino acids. Per the germline V gene, CDR1 is WSHSY and CDR2 is SAAADI. Germline trimming cut 7 bases from V and 0 bases from J; bases unmatched to any gene: 7. The CDR3 DNA reads TGCGCCAGCACCAGCGGGGGTACTTACCAAGAGACCCAGTACTTC. As protein: CASTSGGTYQETQYF.

This clone came up once. The chain is built from TRBV28 and TRBJ1-1; no definite D call. The CDR3 is made up of 11 amino acids. Between the trimmed V and J ends, which lost 4 bases and 7 bases, there was a span of 7 bases. Germline V gene data show CDR1 as MDHEN and CDR2 as SYDVKM. In DNA, the CDR3 is TGTGCCAGCAGTTGGAAGATTGAAGCTTTCTTT. This codes for CASSWKIEAFF.